The present entry profiles one TCR beta chain with its context. Its binding antigen is unknown. Base qualities are missing; no much larger clone stands one base away. This record belongs to a study of blood T cell repertoires in COVID-19 (dated by TCRdb to the early 2020s). With respect to the entire study: Collaborator samples came from the United States, Italy and Spain and covered acute and convalescent phases of COVID-19. The material from the prospective study consisted of cDNA or gDNA derived from T cells, B-cell-depleted T cells, or PBMCs. The dataset comprised deeply sampled blood TCRbeta repertoires from subjects exposed to, actively infected with, or recovered from COVID-19. A freely available public database, intended as a resource for researchers studying the immune response to SARS-CoV-2, is where the repertoires were released. Samples came from the ongoing ImmuneRACE study (first 160 participants) plus 1,254 subjects from 6 global collaborators. A de-identified subject ID, COVID-19 status, age in years and sex were almost always included in the sample metadata. Where available, HLA class I and class II types were obtained from metadata supplied by the sample provider rather than from assay-based typing.

Enrolling through a virtual design, the prospective study's participants ranged in age from roughly 18 to 89 years and lived across some 22 United States geographic areas. In the prospective study, cohorts were assigned on the basis of participant-reported clinical history obtained from a screening survey and a study questionnaire. In the prospective study, mobile phlebotomists collected whole blood, serum and a nasopharyngeal or oropharyngeal swab from each participant. Additional blood draws and questionnaires over an approximately 2-month period could optionally be provided by prospective study participants. Before DNA extraction, blood samples from the prospective study were shipped at room temperature or frozen. For CDR1 and CDR2, the germline V gene lists SGHRS and YFSETQ. Including the terminal cysteine and phenylalanine, the CDR3 comprises 13 residues. CDR3 DNA only is kept here, 39 bases in frame from base 1. Between the V and J ends, shortened by 1 base and 4 bases respectively, the junction contains 8 bases.

TCRbeta CDR3 regions were amplified from genomic DNA using the immunoSEQ Assay, a bias-controlled multiplex PCR. On the study's bioinformatics: The number of nucleated cells in each sample was estimated from the amplification of reference gene primers within the assay. To quantify the absolute abundance of each unique TCRbeta CDR3 rearrangement, sequence reads were collapsed and filtered. Productive Simpson clonality was computed per sample as the square root of Simpson's diversity index over productive rearrangements. TCRdb re-hosts the immuneACCESS table, in-frame sequences only. Its copies lack some clones; in the studies checked, an unresolved V gene accounts for under half of them, and the cause for the rest is not known. That table gives V, J and clone size, and the DNA gave D and trimming. The sample table contains some 200,000 clones; only one count was recorded for roughly 88% of them. The ten largest clones take up around 3.5% of the sample.

Points the paper makes about the study in general: The amount of clinical and demographic metadata varied by source and participant and was provided uncurated.

This clonotype was sampled from a middle-aged woman with acute COVID-19. The chain is made from TRBV5-1 and TRBJ2-5; the D gene assignment is ambiguous. Sequenced material: PBMCs or T cells enriched from blood (not recorded which). The nucleotide sequence reads as follows: TGCGCCAGCAGCTTGCCGTATCGAGAGACCCAGTACTTC. This is translated as CASSLPYRETQYF.